Sequencing of this T cell receptor beta chain was carried out in a study of shared clonotypes between healthy human individuals. Study as a whole: The study used three CD4 naive, three CD4 memory, two CD8 naive and one CD8 memory plate per donor.

On this clone: Its antigen is still unknown.

Naive CD8 cells, CD45RO-negative and positively selected for CCR7, excluded terminally differentiated effector memory CD45RA+ cells. Sequenced by immunoSEQ multiplex PCR; TCRdb stores in-frame clones only, minus some. In the table there are around 2.1 million clones, 85% to 95% of which are singletons. After removal of 4 bases from V and 2 bases from J, the junction contained 6 bases not matched to a gene. The germline gives CDR1 SGHKS, CDR2 YYEKEE (reference sequence). This CDR3 contains 14 residues. General study results and limits: Only a few donors were included, so the genetic and exposure-history diversity represented was limited. It was anticipated that sequencing depth would influence how many clonotypes donors shared.

V is TRBV5-5 and J is TRBJ2-7; 7 nucleotides match TRBD1. Specimen: naive CD8+ T cells from PBMCs. The receptor was derived from a man between 18 and 35 years old in good health. Some clones in this sample may be carry-over from other donors' samples. The CDR3 sequence is CASSEPGQTYEQYF. The DNA of the CDR3 is TGTGCCAGCAGCGAACCGGGACAGACCTACGAGCAGTACTTC.